The 14 T cell receptor beta chains in this list originate from one sample, sequenced in a study of blood T cell repertoires in COVID-19 (dated by TCRdb to 2018 to 2020). Receptors were amplified or captured by the immunoSEQ multiplex PCR assay. What TCRdb holds here is the immuneACCESS table cut down to in-frame rearrangements. Part of the clones is not present; checked against another copy, under half of the missing clones reflect an unresolved V gene, and the others are unexplained. Within this sample are tens of thousands of clones, with about 88% of them counted one time only. About 8.5% of the sample belongs to the ten largest clones. Sample: peripheral blood. These receptors all come from a man aged 60-69 years with active COVID-19.

This clone was seen a few times. The genes are TRBV4-1 and TRBJ2-7; TRBD1 matches at 8 bases. CDR1 MGHRA and CDR2 YSYEKL come from the germline V gene. CDR3 length equals 14 residues. Trimming cost V 5 bases and J 5 bases; bases outside gene matches: 8. The CDR3 coding sequence is TGCGCCAGCAGCGTAGGACAGGGTGGGCACGAGCAGTACTTC. This sequence encodes CASSVGQGGHEQYF.

J is TRBJ1-6 and V is TRBV11-2; 8 bases agree with TRBD1. The germline V gene has CDR1 SGHAT and CDR2 FQNNGV. There are 17 residues in the CDR3. V dropped 5 bases and J dropped 7; count of bases not matched to a gene: 13. The CDR3 bases are TGTGCCAGCAGCCACCTAAAGGGGACAGGAGGGAATTCACCCCTCCACTTT. Translated: CASSHLKGTGGNSPLHF.

This chain uses TRBV4-1 with TRBJ1-2; 10 bases line up with TRBD1. Trimming at V came to 5 bases and at J to 4 bases, leaving 7 bases not matched to a gene. Looked up from germline, CDR1 is MGHRA and CDR2 is YSYEKL. This CDR3 is built from 15 residues. The CDR3 sequence is CASSKPGQGRYGYTF. CDR3 sequence (DNA): TGCGCCAGCAGCAAACCGGGACAGGGGCGCTATGGCTACACCTTC.

The V call is TRBV25-1, the J call TRBJ2-7, with D unresolved. Germline V gives CDR1 MGHDK, CDR2 SYGVNS. V gave up 4 bases and J gave up 3 bases, with 4 bases separating them. This CDR3 region has 11 residues. The CDR3 nucleotides are TGTGCCAGCAGTGTCAGCTACGAGCAGTACTTC. Translated, it gives CASSVSYEQYF.

The chain carries TRBV5-1 and TRBJ1-6, with D possibly TRBD1 on 5 matching bases. Germline CDR1 is SGHRS and CDR2 is YFSETQ. The CDR3 totals 17 residues. Trimming cost V 0 bases and J 0 bases, with 10 bases left between them. DNA for the CDR3: TGCGCCAGCAGCTTGGGACAGAGTAGCTCCTATAATTCACCCCTCCACTTT. This codes for CASSLGQSSSYNSPLHF.

CDR3 residues: CASSQVSYSGQTNYGYTF. For the CDR3, the DNA is TGTGCCAGCAGCCAAGTTTCGTACAGCGGGCAAACTAACTATGGCTACACCTTC. The chain combines TRBV4-2 with TRBJ1-2; no definite D call. The germline gives CDR1 LGHNA, CDR2 YNFKEQ. The CDR3 consists of 18 residues. Trimming took off 1 base at V and 0 bases at J, with 18 bases between the two ends.

V gene TRBV9 combines with J gene TRBJ2-7; 9 nucleotides align to TRBD1. There are 15 residues in the CDR3. Germline CDR1 SGDLS, CDR2 YYNGEE. V gave up 3 bases and J gave up 4 bases; unmatched junction bases: 8. The CDR3 loop is CASSATQGAKYEQYF. CDR3 sequence (DNA): TGTGCCAGCAGCGCTACACAGGGGGCAAAATACGAGCAGTACTTC.

This clone came up once. The chain uses TRBV2 and TRBJ2-2; TRBD1 matches 7 bases. Germline V gives CDR1 SNHLY, CDR2 FYNNEI. V shed 9 bases and J 0 bases; nucleotides not matched to a gene: 7. The CDR3 runs 15 residues. The CDR3 sequence: CARTQGPTNTGELFF. Here the CDR3 DNA reads TGTGCCAGGACACAGGGGCCAACGAACACCGGGGAGCTGTTTTTT.

The chain combines TRBV9 with TRBJ2-5, with 7 bases lining up with TRBD2. Losses at the gene ends were 5 bases for V and 1 base for J; bases not matched to a gene: 5. CDR3 size: 14 residues. CDR1 SGDLS and CDR2 YYNGEE come from the germline V gene. The CDR3 protein is CASSYSSGQETQYF. CDR3 in DNA: TGTGCCAGCAGTTATTCTAGCGGCCAAGAGACCCAGTACTTC.

This clone occurred a few times. The rearrangement joins TRBV24-1 to TRBJ2-1; D may be TRBD1 (5 bases). This CDR3 region has 12 residues. With 5 bases removed from V and 9 bases from J, the gap between germline ends came to 10 bases. The germline V gene encodes CDR1 KGHDR and CDR2 SFDVKD. Here the CDR3 reads CATSGSGIEQFF. CDR3 bases: TGTGCCACCAGTGGTTCAGGGATTGAGCAGTTCTTC.

This rearrangement joins TRBV5-1 to TRBJ1-1, with D unresolved. The germline V gene has CDR1 SGHRS and CDR2 YFSETQ. The CDR3 covers 14 residues. Trimming left V 4 bases short and J 4 bases short, with 14 bases between. CDR3 region: CASSPGSPGTEAFF. For the CDR3, the DNA is TGCGCCAGCAGCCCGGGGAGCCCGGGCACTGAAGCTTTCTTT.

The chain joins TRBV5-1 to TRBJ2-3; TRBD2 is a possible D gene (6 bases). This CDR3 has 14 residues. The V gene's germline CDR1 is SGHRS and CDR2 YFSETQ. V lost 3 bases, J lost 3 bases, and 11 bases lay in between. DNA of the CDR3: TGCGCCAGCAGCTGGCCGGGACTTACAGATACGCAGTATTTT. It specifies CASSWPGLTDTQYF.

J is TRBJ1-2 and V is TRBV3-1 (or the pseudogene TRBV3-2), with D possibly matching TRBD1 (5 bases). The CDR3 runs 12 residues. Trimming cost V 2 bases and J 4 bases, with 5 bases left between them. Germline values: CDR1 LGHDT, CDR2 YNNKEL (reference sequence). CDR3 residues: CASSQTGYGYTF. CDR3 nucleotide sequence: TGTGCCAGCAGCCAAACAGGCTATGGCTACACCTTC.

V and J are TRBV7-3 and TRBJ1-2; 8 bases fit TRBD1. This CDR3 contains 13 residues. CDR1 and CDR2 from the germline V gene are SGHTA and FQGTGA. With 4 bases clipped from V and 8 bases from J, the junction kept 6 bases outside the gene matches. CDR3 sequence reads: CASSSPTGEGYTF. Written as DNA, the CDR3 is TGTGCCAGCAGCTCCCCGACAGGGGAGGGCTACACCTTC.